The source of this T cell receptor beta chain is a study of shared clonotypes between healthy human individuals. A few counts support this clone. After removal of 2 bases from V and 5 bases from J, the junction contained 5 bases not matched to a gene. Per the germline V gene, CDR1 is SGHDT and CDR2 is YYEEEE. CDR3 length equals 14 residues. Researchers partitioned CD4+ cells into CD45RA+ naive and CD45RA-negative memory subsets. Only in-frame clones appear in the TCRdb table, and some are missing; sequencing was by immunoSEQ multiplex PCR. The top ten clones hold 1.5% of a sample with 850,000 to 1,200,000 clones, roughly 75% of them seen once.

J is TRBJ2-7 and V is TRBV5-6; 9 nucleotides match TRBD1. This clonotype originated in a man aged 18 to 30 in good health. Sequencing was carried out using memory CD4+ T cells sorted from blood. The subset: CD45RA-negative fraction. The CDR3 DNA follows: TGTGCCAGCAGCTTACCGGGACAGGGTAACGAGCAGTACTTC. Protein sequence: CASSLPGQGNEQYF.